A selection of T cell receptor beta chains follows, all from one sample in a study of T-cell memory formation after mild COVID-19. TCRdb processed the 5' RACE reads anew with MiXCR; each CDR3 protein has one entry. The data hold some 190,000 distinct CDR3 sequences, with roughly 17% observed a single time. The specimen sequenced was PBMCs or a T cell subset sorted from them (not recorded which). Source of these receptors: an adult woman who had mild COVID-19 (a few samples of this study predate the infection). Cell type and time point are not known. Both conserved end residues are part of each CDR3. The D gene is left open where the match is weak. The size of a clone is reported for some rows only, either as once, few or many, or as a class for expanded clones.

TRBV6-2/TRBV6-3	.	.	TRBJ1-4	TGTGCCAGCAGTCGGGACGGTAATGAAAAACTGTTTTTT	CASSRDGNEKLFF
TRBV24-1	TRBD1	.	TRBJ2-1	TGTGCCACCAGTGATTTCGGGACAGGGAAGAATGAGCAGTTCTTC	CATSDFGTGKNEQFF
TRBV5-1	TRBD1	few	TRBJ2-7	TGCGCCAGCAGCTTGGCAACTAGGACAGGGGCAGCAGAAGAGCAGTACTTC	CASSLATRTGAAEEQYF
TRBV5-4	.	many	TRBJ2-7	TGTGCCAGCAGCATCAGGGCTTTCCCCTACGAGCAGTACTTC	CASSIRAFPYEQYF
TRBV5-1	.	.	TRBJ1-2	TGCGCCAGCAGCTTGGCGGCCCGACGGGACTATGGCTACACCTTC	CASSLAARRDYGYTF
TRBV5-1	.	few	TRBJ1-2	TGCGCCAGCAGCCAATCCAGCTATGGCTACACCTTC	CASSQSSYGYTF
TRBV2	.	.	TRBJ2-2	TGTGCCAGCAGCCTGGGGTGGACCTCCACCGGGGAGCTGTTTTTT	CASSLGWTSTGELFF
TRBV4-1	TRBD2	few	TRBJ2-5	TGCGCCAGCAGCCAAGATCCTAGCGGGGGCAGAGAGACCCAGTACTTC	CASSQDPSGGRETQYF
TRBV29-1	.	few	TRBJ2-1	TGCAGCGTACGGGGACAAACCTACAATGAGCAGTTCTTC	CSVRGQTYNEQFF
TRBV20-1	.	.	TRBJ1-2	TGCAGTGCTAGAATTTTGGACTACACCTTC	CSARILDYTF
TRBV20-1	TRBD1	.	TRBJ2-3	TGCAGTGCTCCAGGACAGGGTGGCACAGATACGCAGTATTTT	CSAPGQGGTDTQYF
TRBV20-1	.	.	TRBJ2-2	TGCAGTGCCCCAGGGTTCGGGGAGCTGTTTTTT	CSAPGFGELFF
TRBV12-3/TRBV12-4	.	few	TRBJ2-7	TGTGCCAGCTCCCTAGGCGGGGACTTTTACGAGCAGTACTTC	CASSLGGDFYEQYF
TRBV27	.	once	TRBJ2-2	TGTGCCAGCAGAGGACGGCCGAACACCGGGGAGCTGTTTTTT	CASRGRPNTGELFF
TRBV5-1	TRBD2	.	TRBJ2-1	TGCGCCAGCAGCTTGGGCCTCGGCGGGAGGGCCCTCAATGAGCAGTTCTTC	CASSLGLGGRALNEQFF
TRBV5-4	TRBD1	many	TRBJ2-3	TGTGCCAGCAGCTCCGACAGGGTCGGGGCAGATACGCAGTATTTT	CASSSDRVGADTQYF
TRBV5-5	TRBD1	few	TRBJ2-7	TGTGCCAGCAGCTTGGGGACAGGGTACTCCTACGAGCAGTACTTC	CASSLGTGYSYEQYF
TRBV12-3/TRBV12-4	.	.	TRBJ2-5	TGTGCCAGCAGTCCCCCCTACGGGACCCAGTACTTC	CASSPPYGTQYF
TRBV5-6	.	few	TRBJ2-3	TGTGCCAGCAGACGGGACTTGGGGCCAGATACGCAGTATTTT	CASRRDLGPDTQYF
TRBV12-3/TRBV12-4	.	.	TRBJ2-1	TGTGCCAGCAGTTTCCGGTCTAGACAGAATGAGCAGTTCTTC	CASSFRSRQNEQFF
TRBV5-6	.	few	TRBJ2-7	TGTGCCAGCAGCGGACCGTACGAGCAGTACTTC	CASSGPYEQYF
TRBV6-5	TRBD2	.	TRBJ2-2	TGTGCCAGCAGTTCTGGGACTAGCGGGAGAATCGGGGAGCTGTTTTTT	CASSSGTSGRIGELFF
TRBV7-2	TRBD1	few	TRBJ1-4	TGTGCCAGCAGCTTTTCGGGACAGGGGGCGGAAAAACTGTTTTTT	CASSFSGQGAEKLFF
TRBV20-1	.	.	TRBJ2-1	TGCAGTGCTAAAAACCCGTACAATGAGCAGTTCTTC	CSAKNPYNEQFF
TRBV12-3/TRBV12-4	.	.	TRBJ2-3	TGTGCCAGCAGCCTGGACCCAGAGGGGGCAGATACGCAGTATTTT	CASSLDPEGADTQYF
TRBV7-9	.	.	TRBJ1-2	TGTGCCAGCAGCTTAGAGCCCCAATGGGGGTCTAACTATGGCTACACCTTC	CASSLEPQWGSNYGYTF
TRBV11-2	TRBD2	few	TRBJ2-1	TGTGCCAGCAGCCCCCGACTAGCGGGTCGGCGAGAGCAGTTCTTC	CASSPRLAGRREQFF
TRBV7-2	TRBD1	few	TRBJ2-1	TGTGCCAGCAGCGAAAGACAGGGGAATTCTAATGAGCAGTTCTTC	CASSERQGNSNEQFF
TRBV29-1	.	.	TRBJ2-7	TGCAGCGTTGAGGACAGATCGAGCTCCTACGAGCAGTACTTC	CSVEDRSSSYEQYF
TRBV27	.	few	TRBJ2-3	TGTGCCAGCAGTTTAGTGGGGATGTTGGATACGCAGTATTTT	CASSLVGMLDTQYF
TRBV5-4	TRBD1	.	TRBJ1-4	TGTGCCAGCAGCCCCCCAGGACAGGGGAATGAAAAACTGTTTTTT	CASSPPGQGNEKLFF
TRBV5-1	.	.	TRBJ2-3	TGCGCCAGCACCCCCCCAGGGCGGGGAAGCACAGATACGCAGTATTTT	CASTPPGRGSTDTQYF
TRBV7-9	TRBD1	.	TRBJ2-1	TGTGCCAGCAGCGCGGGGACAGGCAAATACAATGAGCAGTTCTTC	CASSAGTGKYNEQFF
TRBV28	.	few	TRBJ2-7	TGTGCCAGCAGCCTCCCGGGCAGTCCAACCCCCCAGTACTTC	CASSLPGSPTPQYF
TRBV7-3	.	.	TRBJ2-1	TGTGCCAGCAGCCTAACCAAGGGCCATGAGCAGTTCTTC	CASSLTKGHEQFF
TRBV24-1	.	few	TRBJ1-2	TGTGCCACCAGTGCCTCGGGACGGGTCTATGGCTACACCTTC	CATSASGRVYGYTF
TRBV7-2	TRBD2	many	TRBJ2-1	TGTGCCAGCAGCCCCGCATGGACTAGCGGGAATGAGCAGTTCTTC	CASSPAWTSGNEQFF
TRBV6-5	.	few	TRBJ2-3	TGTGCCAGCAGGAAAAGGACCACAGATACGCAGTATTTT	CASRKRTTDTQYF
TRBV12-3/TRBV12-4	TRBD2	few	TRBJ2-1	TGTGCCAGCAGTTCCTTTACGGGGGGGAACTACAATGAGCAGTTCTTC	CASSSFTGGNYNEQFF
TRBV24-1	TRBD2	few	TRBJ2-1	TGTGCCACCAGTGCCCCAGCGGGAAAGTACAATGAGCAGTTCTTC	CATSAPAGKYNEQFF
TRBV10-3	.	few	TRBJ2-2	TGTGCCATCAGAGGCCTAGGGACCGGGGAGCTGTTTTTT	CAIRGLGTGELFF
TRBV19	.	few	TRBJ1-1	TGTGCCAGTGGGGTTGGAAACACTGAAGCTTTCTTT	CASGVGNTEAFF
TRBV28	.	.	TRBJ1-5	TGTGCCAGCAGTTTAATGAGGCGGCTTAGCGATCAGCCCCAGCATTTT	CASSLMRRLSDQPQHF
TRBV7-9	.	few	TRBJ2-2	TGTGCCAGCAGCTTAGGTGCAGACACCGGGGAGCTGTTTTTT	CASSLGADTGELFF
TRBV12-3/TRBV12-4	TRBD2	few	TRBJ2-4	TGTGCCAGCACCAGAGGGACTAGCGGGGCCCTAGCCAAAAACATTCAGTACTTC	CASTRGTSGALAKNIQYF
TRBV6-1	TRBD1	few	TRBJ1-2	TGTGCCAGTAGAAAGGACAGGAGTTATGGCTACACCTTC	CASRKDRSYGYTF
TRBV12-3/TRBV12-4	.	few	TRBJ1-4	TGTGCCAGCAGTTTAAGCAGGCCGAATGAAAAACTGTTTTTT	CASSLSRPNEKLFF
TRBV14	TRBD2	few	TRBJ2-3	TGTGCCAGCAGACATAGCGGGAGGGCCGCAGATACGCAGTATTTT	CASRHSGRAADTQYF
TRBV4-2	TRBD2	.	TRBJ2-5	TGTGCCAGCAGCCCGGGGAGGGCCGTCCAAGAGACCCAGTACTTC	CASSPGRAVQETQYF
TRBV20-1	TRBD2	.	TRBJ2-1	TGCAGTGCTAGCTCAACTAGCGGGAGGGGGTATGAGCAGTTCTTC	CSASSTSGRGYEQFF
TRBV20-1	.	.	TRBJ2-3	TGCAGTGCTTGGAGGGTCCCTAGCACAGATACGCAGTATTTT	CSAWRVPSTDTQYF
TRBV7-9	TRBD2	.	TRBJ2-5	TGTGCCAGCAGCATTGGCGGCGGGGGAGGAGAGACCCAGTACTTC	CASSIGGGGGETQYF
TRBV9	TRBD2	.	TRBJ2-1	TGTGCCAGCAGCCCGAGACTAGCGGGAGGAACCAATGAGCAGTTCTTC	CASSPRLAGGTNEQFF
TRBV29-1	TRBD1	few	TRBJ2-7	TGCAGCGGCGGACAGGGAACCTACGAGCAGTACTTC	CSGGQGTYEQYF
TRBV7-2	.	.	TRBJ2-5	TGTGCCAGCAGCTTCTTGGGCGGGGCCTCCGGGAAGGAGACCCAGTACTTC	CASSFLGGASGKETQYF
TRBV14	.	once	TRBJ2-7	TGTGCCAGCAGCCAAGGTAACAGGGTAACCTACGAGCAGTACTTC	CASSQGNRVTYEQYF